The 22 T cell receptor beta chains reported below all come from one sample, sequenced in a study of blood T cell repertoires in COVID-19. This table comes from immunoSEQ multiplex PCR, and its TCRdb copy is limited to in-frame clones, with some not included. The table shows some 250,000 clones, with around four fifths occurring only once. The sequencing input was PBMCs or T cells enriched from blood (not recorded which). The receptors originated from a man aged 40-50 years who had recovered from COVID-19.

This rearrangement joins TRBV10-2 to TRBJ1-1, with D maybe TRBD1 (6 bases). The length of the CDR3 is 14 residues. V was pared by 6 bases and J by 7 bases, with 18 bases between. Germline V lookup: CDR1 WSHSY, CDR2 SAAADI. The CDR3 loop reads CASRVDRSQHEAFF. The CDR3, as DNA: TGCGCCAGCAGGGTCGACAGGTCCCAGCATGAAGCTTTCTTT.

The rearrangement uses TRBV7-3 and TRBJ2-7, with a tentative D call TRBD1 (5 bases). Trimming removed 4 bases at V and 6 bases at J, with 13 bases between. This CDR3 is 13 amino acids long. From germline, CDR1 is SGHTA and CDR2 FQGTGA. The CDR3 DNA sequence: TGTGCCAGCAGCTCCCATACAGGTCGCGAGCAGTACTTC. This gives the protein CASSSHTGREQYF.

This chain links TRBV7-9 with TRBJ2-3, with 8 bases that match TRBD2. Looked up from germline, CDR1 is SEHNR and CDR2 is FQNEAQ (reference sequence). V gave up 1 base and J gave up 0 bases; unmatched junction bases: 3. The CDR3 totals 16 residues. The CDR3 reads CASSLELAGSTDTQYF. The CDR3 DNA is TGTGCCAGCAGCTTAGAGCTAGCGGGTAGCACAGATACGCAGTATTTT.

The J gene is TRBJ2-2, the V gene TRBV13; tentative D call: TRBD1 (6 bases). Germline CDR1 reads PRHDT; CDR2 reads FYEKMQ (reference sequence). This CDR3 is 14 amino acids long. V lost 1 base and J lost 4, with 7 bases in between. In DNA, the CDR3 is TGTGCCAGCAGCTTAGAGGGGGTCACCGGGGAGCTGTTTTTT. Amino acids: CASSLEGVTGELFF.

The chain combines TRBV7-9 with TRBJ2-2; no firm D call. Germline loops: CDR1 SEHNR, CDR2 FQNEAQ (reference sequence). The CDR3 runs to 13 residues. Trimming took off 1 base at V and 9 bases at J, with 9 bases between the two ends. The DNA for the CDR3 is TGTGCCAGCAGCTTAGTGGGCGAGCGGGAGCTGTTTTTT. Translated, it gives CASSLVGERELFF. The variable domain in full, with the rest retrieved from reference TRBV7-9 and TRBJ2-2, is DTGVSQNPRHKITKRGQNVTFRCDPISEHNRLYWYRQTLGQGPEFLTYFQNEAQLEKSRLLSDRFSAERPKGSFSTLEIQRTEQGDSAMYLCASSLVGERELFFGEGSRLTVL.

V is TRBV10-1 and J is TRBJ1-5; unclear D gene. The germline V gene encodes CDR1 WNHNN and CDR2 SYGVQD (reference sequence). The V end lost 6 bases, the J end lost 3 bases, and 9 bases lay between the germline ends. The CDR3 extends over 13 amino acids. Here the CDR3 DNA reads TGCGCCAGCAGCGCAGGTTTCAATCAGCCCCAGCATTTT. Its protein is CASSAGFNQPQHF.

J is TRBJ2-5 and V is TRBV11-2; 12 bases line up with TRBD2. The CDR3 runs to 13 residues. With V trimmed by 8 bases and J by 2 bases, 0 bases remained unmatched. CDR1 and CDR2 from the germline V gene are SGHAT and FQNNGV. CDR3 coding DNA: TGTGCCAGCGGACTAGCGGGGCAAGAGACCCAGTACTTC. It translates to CASGLAGQETQYF.

The genes are TRBV5-5 and TRBJ1-3; no clear D gene. Trimming took off 6 bases at V and 0 bases at J, with 13 bases between the two ends. The CDR3 is 15 amino acids. CDR1 and CDR2 (germline): SGHKS, YYEKEE (reference sequence). CDR3 bases: TGTGCCAGCACCCCTGGTGTGAGCTCTGGAAACACCATATATTTT. The encoded protein is CASTPGVSSGNTIYF.

This chain connects TRBV29-1 to TRBJ1-1, with 7 bases matching TRBD1. This CDR3 spans 14 amino acids. J lost 4 bases, V lost 7 bases, and 12 bases had no gene match. CDR1 SQVTM and CDR2 ANQGSEA come from the germline V gene. As DNA, the CDR3 is TGCAGCGCCTCCGGGACAGCGTTTGGCACTGAAGCTTTCTTT. Residues: CSASGTAFGTEAFF.

This clone was observed a few times. CDR3 amino acids: CASSLGPGIYNEQFF. CDR3 bases: TGTGCCAGCAGCTTAGGTCCGGGGATCTACAATGAGCAGTTCTTC. The gene calls are TRBV7-7 and TRBJ2-1, with TRBD2 as a possible D gene (5 bases). The CDR3 has 15 amino acids. Per germline, CDR1 SSHAT and CDR2 FNYEAQ (reference sequence). Trimming cost V 1 base and J 3 bases, with 10 bases left between them. Combining the CDR3 with reference TRBV7-7 and TRBJ2-1 gives the whole variable domain GAGVSQSPRYKVTKRGQDVTLRCDPISSHATLYWYQQALGQGPEFLTYFNYEAQPDKSGLPSDRFSAERPEGSISTLTIQRTEQRDSAMYRCASSLGPGIYNEQFFGPGTRLTVL.

This sequence joins TRBV4-2 and TRBJ2-7, with TRBD2 identical over 10 bases. Per the germline V gene, CDR1 is LGHNA and CDR2 is YNFKEQ. The CDR3 is 15 amino acids. Trimming removed 5 bases from V and 0 bases from J; junction bases left unmatched: 4. CDR3 in DNA: TGTGCCAGCAGCTCCGGGACTAGCGTCTCCTACGAGCAGTACTTC. Protein product: CASSSGTSVSYEQYF.

The chain has TRBV28 and TRBJ1-2; 8 bases match TRBD1. The CDR3 spans 17 residues. Germline trimming cut 2 bases from V and 1 base from J; bases unmatched to any gene: 9. The germline V gene encodes CDR1 MDHEN and CDR2 SYDVKM. CDR3 nucleotide sequence: TGTGCCAGCAGTTTAGGGCAGGGGGCTGATCTTAACTATGGCTACACCTTC. It codes for CASSLGQGADLNYGYTF.

This clone showed up just a few times. The chain employs TRBV2 and TRBJ2-1; 12 positions match TRBD2. The germline V gene has CDR1 SNHLY and CDR2 FYNNEI. V dropped 4 bases and J dropped 6; count of bases not matched to a gene: 4. The CDR3 spans 15 residues. DNA of the CDR3: TGTGCCAGCAGTGGACTAGCGGGAGATGGCAATGAGCAGTTCTTC. Amino acids: CASSGLAGDGNEQFF.

The rearrangement links TRBV2 to TRBJ1-1; D is uncertain. The length of the CDR3 is 13 residues. In germline, CDR1 is SNHLY, CDR2 FYNNEI. Trimming took 3 bases from V and 6 from J, leaving 11 bases between them. The CDR3 DNA sequence: TGTGCCAGCAGTGACCTGGGGAGGGCTGAAGCTTTCTTT. Its translation is CASSDLGRAEAFF. The whole variable domain, remainder taken from reference TRBV2 and TRBJ1-1, is EPEVTQTPSHQVTQMGQEVILRCVPISNHLYFYWYRQILGQKVEFLVSFYNNEISEKSEIFDDQFSVERPDGSNFTLKIRSTKLEDSAMYFCASSDLGRAEAFFGQGTRLTVV.

CDR3 sequence (DNA): TGTGCCAGCAGCGAAAGGGACAGGACGTGGGCAGATACGCAGTATTTT. Its protein product is CASSERDRTWADTQYF. J is TRBJ2-3 and V is TRBV7-3, with 8 bases lining up with TRBD1. The CDR3 sequence is 16 residues long. After removal of 5 bases from V and 4 bases from J, the junction contained 11 bases not matched to a gene. Germline values: CDR1 SGHTA, CDR2 FQGTGA.

This clone has more than one count but fewer than ten. The chain links TRBV27 to TRBJ1-5; 9 bases agree with TRBD1. Germline V gene sequence: CDR1 MNHEY, CDR2 SMNVEV (reference sequence). This CDR3 is built from 14 residues. V lost 7 bases and J lost 4; bases outside the gene matches: 5. The CDR3 region is CASKGGTGNQPQHF. The CDR3 DNA sequence: TGTGCCAGCAAAGGTGGGACAGGGAATCAGCCCCAGCATTTT.

The chain carries TRBV5-1 and TRBJ1-2, with 10 bases aligning to TRBD1. CDR1 and CDR2 from the germline V gene are SGHRS and YFSETQ. The J segment lost 6 bases and the V segment lost 1 base, leaving 6 bases of the junction unmatched. The CDR3 has 15 amino acids. The CDR3 bases are TGCGCCAGCAGCTTGCATTCGGGACAGGGGAATGGCTACACCTTC. As protein: CASSLHSGQGNGYTF. Full variable domain (outside the CDR3, taken from reference TRBV5-1 and TRBJ1-2): KAGVTQTPRYLIKTRGQQVTLSCSPISGHRSVSWYQQTPGQGLQFLFEYFSETQRNKGNFPGRFSGRQFSNSRSEMNVSTLELGDSALYLCASSLHSGQGNGYTFGSGTRLTVV.

The chain is built from TRBV18 and TRBJ1-2; possibly TRBD1 for D (6 bases). CDR3 length: 16 amino acids. The V gene lost 6 bases and the J gene lost 7 bases, with 24 bases spanning the gap. Germline V gene lookup returns CDR1 KGHSH and CDR2 LQKENI. The CDR3 reads CASSQSTGGATAGYTF. The CDR3 bases are TGTGCCAGCTCCCAATCGACGGGGGGGGCGACGGCTGGCTACACCTTC.

The chain joins TRBV6-5 to TRBJ2-2, with D tentatively TRBD1 (6 bases). Germline CDR1 is MNHEY and CDR2 is SVGAGI. The CDR3 has 15 residues. V lost 6 bases, J lost 6 bases, and 17 bases lay in between. CDR3 in DNA: TGTGCCAGCAGGCTACAGGGAGTGGGGGCCGGGGAGCTGTTTTTT. Protein: CASRLQGVGAGELFF.

The rearrangement uses TRBV7-2 and TRBJ2-2, with 10 nucleotides matching TRBD1. The germline CDR1 and CDR2 sequences are SGHTA and FQGNSA. The CDR3 is 14 amino acids. Trimming removed 5 bases from V and 7 bases from J; junction bases left unmatched: 4. Written as DNA, the CDR3 is TGTGCCAGCAGCATCCGGGACAGGGGCGGGGAGCTGTTTTTT. It translates to CASSIRDRGGELFF. Full variable domain (outside the CDR3, taken from reference TRBV7-2 and TRBJ2-2): GAGVSQSPSNKVTEKGKDVELRCDPISGHTALYWYRQSLGQGLEFLIYFQGNSAPDKSGLPSDRFSAERTGGSVSTLTIQRTQQEDSAVYLCASSIRDRGGELFFGEGSRLTVL.

V usage is TRBV28 and J usage is TRBJ2-7; D may be TRBD2 (5 bases). Trimming left V 4 bases short and J 2 bases short, with 9 bases between. Per germline, CDR1 MDHEN and CDR2 SYDVKM. The length of the CDR3 is 13 residues. CDR3 region: CASSSPGTYEQYF. The DNA of the CDR3 is TGTGCCAGCAGTTCCCCCGGGACCTACGAGCAGTACTTC.

The chain combines TRBV4-3 with TRBJ2-1, with TRBD2 identical over 11 bases. After removal of 3 bases from V and 8 bases from J, the junction contained 3 bases not matched to a gene. This CDR3 comprises 14 residues. Germline V gene sequence: CDR1 LGHNA, CDR2 YSLEER. The CDR3 spells CASSHSGGAYEQFF. The CDR3 bases are TGCGCCAGCAGCCATAGCGGGGGGGCATATGAGCAGTTCTTC.